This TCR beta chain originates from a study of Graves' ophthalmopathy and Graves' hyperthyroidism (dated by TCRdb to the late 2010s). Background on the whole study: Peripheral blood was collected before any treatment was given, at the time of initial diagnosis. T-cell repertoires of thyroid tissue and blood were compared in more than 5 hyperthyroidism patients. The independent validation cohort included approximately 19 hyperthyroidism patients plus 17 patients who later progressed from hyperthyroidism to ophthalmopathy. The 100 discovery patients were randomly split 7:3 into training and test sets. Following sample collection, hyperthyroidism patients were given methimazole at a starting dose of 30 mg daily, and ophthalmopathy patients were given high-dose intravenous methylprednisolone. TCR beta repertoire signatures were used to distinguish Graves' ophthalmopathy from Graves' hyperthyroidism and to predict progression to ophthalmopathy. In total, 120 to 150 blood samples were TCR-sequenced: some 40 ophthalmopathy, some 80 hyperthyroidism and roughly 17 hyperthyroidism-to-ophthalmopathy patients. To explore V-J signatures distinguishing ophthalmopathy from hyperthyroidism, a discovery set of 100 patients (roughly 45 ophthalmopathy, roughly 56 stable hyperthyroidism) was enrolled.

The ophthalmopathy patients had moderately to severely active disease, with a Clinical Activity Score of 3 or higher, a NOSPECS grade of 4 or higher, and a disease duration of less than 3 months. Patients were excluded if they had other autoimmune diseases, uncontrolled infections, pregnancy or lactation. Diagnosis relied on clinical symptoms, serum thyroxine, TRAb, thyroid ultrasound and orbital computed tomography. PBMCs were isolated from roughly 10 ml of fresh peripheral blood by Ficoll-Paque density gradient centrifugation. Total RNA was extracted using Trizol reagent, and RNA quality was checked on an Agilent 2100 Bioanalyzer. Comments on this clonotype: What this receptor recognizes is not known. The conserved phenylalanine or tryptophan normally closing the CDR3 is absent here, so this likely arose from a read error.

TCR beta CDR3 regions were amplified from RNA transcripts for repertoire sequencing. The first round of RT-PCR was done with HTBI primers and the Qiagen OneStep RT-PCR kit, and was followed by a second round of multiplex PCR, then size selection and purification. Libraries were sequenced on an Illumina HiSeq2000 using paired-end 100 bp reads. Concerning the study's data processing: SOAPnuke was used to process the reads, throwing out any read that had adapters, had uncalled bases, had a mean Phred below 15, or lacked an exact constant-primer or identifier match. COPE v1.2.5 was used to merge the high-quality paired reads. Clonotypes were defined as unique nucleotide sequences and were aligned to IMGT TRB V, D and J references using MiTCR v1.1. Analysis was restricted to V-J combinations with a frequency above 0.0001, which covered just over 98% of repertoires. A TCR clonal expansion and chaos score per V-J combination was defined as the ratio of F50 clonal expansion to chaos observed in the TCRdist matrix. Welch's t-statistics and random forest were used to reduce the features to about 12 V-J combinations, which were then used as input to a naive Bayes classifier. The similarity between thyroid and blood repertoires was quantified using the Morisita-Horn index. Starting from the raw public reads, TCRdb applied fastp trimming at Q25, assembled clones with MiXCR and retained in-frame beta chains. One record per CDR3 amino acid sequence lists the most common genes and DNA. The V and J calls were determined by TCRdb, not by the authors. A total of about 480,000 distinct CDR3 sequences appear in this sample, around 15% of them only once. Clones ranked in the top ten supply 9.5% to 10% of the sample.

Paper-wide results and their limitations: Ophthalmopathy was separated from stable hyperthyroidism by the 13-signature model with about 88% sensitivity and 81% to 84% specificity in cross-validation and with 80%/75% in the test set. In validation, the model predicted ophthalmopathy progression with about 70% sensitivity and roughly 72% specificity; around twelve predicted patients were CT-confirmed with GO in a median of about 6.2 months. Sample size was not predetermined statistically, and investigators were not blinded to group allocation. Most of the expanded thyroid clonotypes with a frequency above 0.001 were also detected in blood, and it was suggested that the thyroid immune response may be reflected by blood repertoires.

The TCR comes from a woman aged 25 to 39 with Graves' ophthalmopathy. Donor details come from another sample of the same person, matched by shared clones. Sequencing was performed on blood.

The CDR3 protein: CASIKNPGQGAFLGMNTEAFY. The nucleotides are TGTGCCAGCATCAAAAATCCGGGACAGGGGGCTTTTCTGGGCATGAACACTGAAGCTTTCTAT. The chain links TRBV6-4 with TRBJ1-1, with TRBD1 matching 12 junction bases. As encoded in the germline V gene, CDR1 is MRHNA while CDR2 is SNTAGT. V trim: 7 bases; J trim: 0 bases; unmatched bases: 21. The CDR3 spans 21 residues, counting both ends. The retained sequence is limited to the CDR3, 63 bases, with the frame set at the first base.